Shown below are 14 T cell receptor beta chains from a single sample sequenced in a study of cytomegalovirus exposure and HLA in healthy donors. PCR was performed using 60 Vbeta and 13 Jbeta primers. Here immunoSEQ multiplex PCR was the method, and the copy in TCRdb shows in-frame clones only, minus some. This table has about 95,000 clones, around three quarters appearing once. Sequencing was done on a sample of PBMCs. The receptors come from a man aged 30 to 39 in good health and CMV-seropositive.

The genes are TRBV11-2 and TRBJ1-5, with D unclear. Trimming left V 5 bases short and J 0 bases short, with 11 bases between. Germline CDR1 and CDR2: SGHAT and FQNNGV. The CDR3 has 15 amino acids. The DNA of the CDR3 is TGTGCCAGCAGCGCACACAGTAATAGCAATCAGCCCCAGCATTTT. Its protein is CASSAHSNSNQPQHF.

V is TRBV5-1 and J is TRBJ2-5, with D possibly being TRBD1 (6 bases). The ends were cut back, 1 base at V and 0 bases at J, with 10 bases in the middle. Germline-derived CDR1 and CDR2 are SGHRS and YFSETQ. The CDR3 sequence is 15 residues long. CDR3 DNA sequence: TGCGCCAGCAGCTTGAGTTGGACAGACCAAGAGACCCAGTACTTC. It specifies CASSLSWTDQETQYF.

The rearrangement links TRBV29-1 to TRBJ2-3; D not resolved. Trimming removed 8 bases from V and 4 bases from J, with 16 bases in between. This CDR3 is built from 13 residues. Germline lookup yields CDR1 SQVTM and CDR2 ANQGSEA. CDR3 sequence reads: CSTRLSKADTQYF. Here the CDR3 DNA reads TGCAGCACCCGACTTTCGAAAGCAGATACGCAGTATTTT.

The V call is TRBV6-1, the J call TRBJ2-5, with a possible D match to TRBD2 (5 bases). V lost 2 bases and J 7 bases, leaving 14 bases between the germline ends. Germline CDR1 reads MNHNS; CDR2 reads SASEGT. The CDR3 has 14 amino acids. The CDR3 here is CASSEPGNGGTQYF. The DNA of the CDR3 is TGTGCCAGCAGTGAACCGGGGAATGGAGGGACCCAGTACTTC.

V is TRBV14 and J is TRBJ2-6, with a possible D match to TRBD2 (5 bases). Per the germline V gene, CDR1 is SGHDN and CDR2 is FVKESK. V gave up 4 bases and J gave up 2 bases, with 18 bases separating them. The CDR3 is made up of 18 amino acids. The CDR3 bases are TGTGCCAGCAGCCTCGCCCCACTCCAGGAGGCTGGGGCCAACGTCCTGACTTTC. Translating it yields CASSLAPLQEAGANVLTF.

CDR3 in DNA: TGTGCCAGCAGCCGAGGGACAGGTCCCAATCAGCCCCAGCATTTT. The encoded protein is CASSRGTGPNQPQHF. V is TRBV6-6 and J is TRBJ1-5; TRBD1 matches 8 bases. With V trimmed by 6 bases and J by 3 bases, 7 bases remained unmatched. Germline loops: CDR1 MNHNY, CDR2 SVGAGI (reference sequence). The CDR3 is 15 amino acids.

This chain uses TRBV4-3 with TRBJ2-7, with TRBD1 as a possible D gene (5 bases). The CDR3 spans 16 residues. Per germline, CDR1 LGHNA and CDR2 YSLEER. Trimming shortened V by 0 bases and J by 0 bases, and 12 bases separated the two germline ends. Here the CDR3 reads CASSQDWGRSSYEQYF. DNA of the CDR3: TGCGCCAGCAGCCAAGATTGGGGCAGGAGCTCCTACGAGCAGTACTTC.

This clone was observed a single time. V is TRBV6-1 and J is TRBJ2-5, with D tentatively TRBD2 (5 bases). V lost 7 bases and J 8 bases, leaving 14 bases between the germline ends. CDR1 and CDR2 (germline): MNHNS, SASEGT. The CDR3 length is 12 residues. The CDR3 nucleotides read TGTGCCAGCAAGTTACTAGGTGGAACCCAGTACTTC. It encodes CASKLLGGTQYF.

The chain is built from TRBV9 and TRBJ1-4; the D is unclear. The CDR3 runs 15 residues. Germline V gene data show CDR1 as SGDLS and CDR2 as YYNGEE. V was pared by 4 bases and J by 6 bases, with 16 bases between. For the CDR3, the DNA is TGTGCCAGCAGCCCCCCGAGCCAGAGGCATGAAAAACTGTTTTTT. This sequence encodes CASSPPSQRHEKLFF.

This clone was seen only a few times. The CDR3 sequence: CASSLAGLADTQYF. The CDR3 DNA reads as TGTGCCAGCAGTTTAGCAGGGCTAGCAGATACGCAGTATTTT. This chain uses TRBV27 with TRBJ2-3; maybe TRBD1 (5 bases). The CDR3 is made up of 14 amino acids. V was trimmed by 2 bases and J by 4 bases, leaving 10 bases between them. Per the germline V gene, CDR1 is MNHEY and CDR2 is SMNVEV (reference sequence).

With regard to this clone: Germline and junction disagree at one end, which may indicate a read error. The V and J genes are TRBV15 and TRBJ2-1, with 7 bases lining up with TRBD1. The V gene's germline CDR1 is LNHNV and CDR2 YYDKDF (reference sequence). The CDR3 is 17 amino acids. The CDR3 protein is CATSRDFETGPYNGQFF. In nucleotides, the CDR3 is TGTGCCACCAGCAGAGACTTCGAGACAGGGCCTTACAATGGGCAGTTCTTC.

The chain has TRBV7-3 and TRBJ1-2; 10 nucleotides agree with TRBD1. The germline CDR1 and CDR2 sequences are SGHTA and FQGTGA. The CDR3 is made up of 14 amino acids. V trimming: 5 bases; J trimming: 3 bases; junction bases outside the gene matches: 3. CDR3 nucleotides: TGTGCCAGCAGCCGACAGGGGGCTGACTATGGCTACACCTTC. This sequence encodes CASSRQGADYGYTF.

The chain couples TRBV9 to TRBJ1-4; possible D gene TRBD1, 5 bases. This CDR3 spans 14 amino acids. Germline CDR1 SGDLS, CDR2 YYNGEE. V lost 3 bases and J lost 4, with 10 bases in between. The chain's CDR3 is CASSAGGYNEKLFF. As DNA, the CDR3 is TGTGCCAGCAGCGCCGGGGGTTATAATGAAAAACTGTTTTTT.

This chain uses TRBV6-5 with TRBJ2-7; 8 nucleotides match TRBD2. There are 13 residues in the CDR3. CDR1 is MNHEY and CDR2 is SVGAGI in the germline V gene. Trimming removed 6 bases from V and 4 bases from J; junction bases left unmatched: 5. The CDR3 spells CASSPGLGYEQYF. CDR3 coding DNA: TGTGCCAGCAGCCCGGGACTAGGGTACGAGCAGTACTTC.